There are many counts of the clone carrying this T cell receptor (beta chain). Antigen specificity is unknown. This record belongs to a study of beta chain features in type 1 diabetes. Study background: Healthy donors and patients showed comparable age, gender and cell yields. Study-level points and caveats: Junctions at VDJ sites from type 1 diabetes patients had fewer insertions and more deletions.

Trimming took 4 bases from V and 0 from J, leaving 14 bases between them. CDR3 length: 17 amino acids. Germline V gene lookup returns CDR1 SGHRS and CDR2 YFSETQ. Expressed TCRB transcripts were sequenced because the entire RNA isolate underwent reverse transcription. Generated by immunoSEQ multiplex PCR, the TCRdb table keeps only in-frame clones and is missing some. The repertoire holds about 150,000 clones, with over 8.5% as singletons. Purity (above 98%) was reached by all sorted populations. The source material was central memory CD4+ T cells from blood. This sequence originates from a man in his late teens or twenties in good health. The chain joins TRBV5-1 to TRBJ2-6; D gene unclear. This chain's CDR3 is CASSTQPSVSGANVLTF. Written as DNA, the CDR3 is TGCGCCAGCAGCACACAGCCCAGCGTCTCTGGGGCCAACGTCCTGACTTTC.